This entry lists 22 T cell receptor beta chains sequenced from one sample in a study of response to subunit inactivated influenza vaccine. Using its own MiXCR run on the RT-PCR reads, TCRdb lists one record per CDR3 protein. The sample holds around 190,000 distinct CDR3 sequences, approximately 8.7% seen once. Sequenced material: non-naive T cells sorted from PBMCs, taken on the day of vaccination. These receptor sequences come from a man aged 45-60 years who received an inactivated influenza vaccine.

This clonotype qualifies as medium-sized. The chain recombines TRBV12-3 or TRBV12-4 with TRBJ1-5, with D unclear. Trimming pared 2 bases from V and 0 bases from J, leaving 26 bases between. This CDR3 region has 21 residues. The CDR3: CASSLTLRVGLRQDSNQPQHF. The CDR3 nucleotides read TGTGCCAGCAGTTTAACGCTCCGTGTAGGCTTGCGGCAGGATAGCAATCAGCCCCAGCATTTT.

This clonotype was counted a few times. The V gene is TRBV30, the J gene TRBJ1-3; no reliable D call. The CDR3 covers 11 residues. Germline V CDR1 and CDR2: GTSNPN, SVGIG (reference sequence). The V and J ends lost 1 base and 4 bases respectively, with 2 bases between them. The CDR3 DNA reads TGTGCCTGGAGTGGGGGAAACACCATATATTTT. This gives the protein CAWSGGNTIYF.

The CDR3 here is CASSPGGLRYGYTF. The CDR3 DNA follows: TGTGCCAGCAGTCCAGGGGGGCTAAGATATGGCTACACCTTC. This sequence joins TRBV12-3 or TRBV12-4 and TRBJ1-2, with TRBD1 matching over 7 bases. CDR3 length: 14 amino acids. Trimming took 5 bases from V and 5 from J; bases not matched to a gene: 8.

The V call is TRBV20-1, the J call TRBJ2-7; a possible D gene is TRBD2 (6 bases). V dropped 0 bases and J dropped 4 bases, with 13 bases sitting between them. The CDR3 loop spans 14 amino acids. The V gene's germline CDR1 is DFQATT and CDR2 SNEGSKA (reference sequence). The CDR3 spells CSARDMGTGYEQYF. In DNA form, the CDR3 reads TGCAGTGCTAGAGATATGGGGACTGGGTACGAGCAGTACTTC.

This clonotype appeared many times. V and J are TRBV12-3 or TRBV12-4 and TRBJ2-1; TRBD2 matches at 7 bases. This CDR3 region has 15 residues. J was trimmed by 6 bases and V by 5 bases; bases with no gene match: 10. The DNA for the CDR3 is TGTGCCAGCAGTCAAGGGGCTAGCGGAATCAATGAGCAGTTCTTC. Amino acid sequence: CASSQGASGINEQFF.

This clonotype was counted at least ten times. The gene calls are TRBV5-1 and TRBJ2-7, with D tentatively TRBD2 (6 bases). With 6 bases removed from V and 2 bases from J, the gap between germline ends came to 15 bases. This CDR3 is built from 14 residues. Germline CDR1 and CDR2: SGHRS and YFSETQ. The CDR3 loop is CASMRGDSTYEQYF. CDR3 DNA sequence: TGCGCCAGCATGCGCGGGGATTCAACCTACGAGCAGTACTTC.

This clonotype was detected many times. The chain joins TRBV20-1 to TRBJ2-5, with D perhaps matching TRBD1 or TRBD2 (5 bases each). CDR1 is DFQATT, CDR2 SNEGSKA, per germline (reference sequence). This CDR3 is built from 14 residues. V lost 2 bases and J 4 bases, leaving 14 bases between the germline ends. The CDR3 protein is CSARNGGEGETQYF. CDR3 coding DNA: TGCAGTGCTAGAAATGGGGGAGAGGGAGAGACCCAGTACTTC.

There are a few counts of this clonotype. The rearrangement joins TRBV4-2 to TRBJ1-2; D ambiguous. This CDR3 region has 15 residues. The germline V gene has CDR1 LGHNA and CDR2 YNFKEQ. V was shortened by 0 bases and J by 3 bases, with 11 bases between the two germline ends. The CDR3 reads CASSQERQTHYGYTF. For the CDR3, the DNA is TGTGCCAGCAGCCAAGAGAGGCAGACGCACTATGGCTACACCTTC.

This clonotype turned up a few times. J is TRBJ1-3 and V is TRBV4-1; TRBD1 is a possible D gene (6 bases). CDR1 and CDR2 from the germline V gene are MGHRA and YSYEKL. The CDR3 consists of 16 residues. V was shortened by 3 bases and J by 0 bases, with 12 bases between the two germline ends. CDR3 protein: CASSHARTDSGNTIYF. In DNA form, the CDR3 reads TGCGCCAGCAGCCACGCTAGGACAGACTCTGGAAACACCATATATTTT.

The sample holds many counts of this clonotype. The chain links TRBV2 to TRBJ2-3, with D perhaps matching TRBD2 (5 bases). Trimming took 6 bases from V and 3 from J, leaving 7 bases between them. This CDR3 region has 12 residues. CDR1 and CDR2 from the germline V gene are SNHLY and FYNNEI. The CDR3 region is CASSGITDTQYF. The CDR3 nucleotides read TGTGCCAGCAGCGGGATTACAGATACGCAGTATTTT.

The rearrangement joins TRBV2 to TRBJ2-5, with D perhaps being TRBD1 or TRBD2 (5 bases each). The ends were cut back, 7 bases at V and 7 bases at J, with 16 bases in the middle. The CDR3 sequence is 13 residues long. Germline CDR1 SNHLY, CDR2 FYNNEI. Here the CDR3 reads CASTISRDGTQYF. CDR3 nucleotide sequence: TGTGCCAGCACTATTAGTAGGGACGGGACCCAGTACTTC.

V is TRBV11-2 and J is TRBJ2-5; 11 nucleotides agree with TRBD2. Per germline, CDR1 SGHAT and CDR2 FQNNGV. The ends lost 3 bases at V and 13 bases at J; junction bases unmatched: 10. The CDR3 extends over 14 amino acids. The CDR3 nucleotides are TGTGCCAGCAGCTTGGGCACTAGCGGGAGAGCGGCGTACTTC. It translates to CASSLGTSGRAAYF.

This chain links TRBV29-1 with TRBJ1-1; D is uncertain. This CDR3 comprises 13 residues. Germline values: CDR1 SQVTM, CDR2 ANQGSEA. Deletions cut 2 bases from V and 11 bases from J, with 18 bases between. The CDR3 here is CSVERFGLHGAFF. CDR3 DNA sequence: TGCAGCGTTGAACGTTTCGGACTCCACGGGGCTTTCTTT.

This clonotype was seen more than once but under ten times. The chain couples TRBV7-6 to TRBJ2-2, with 11 bases matching TRBD2. The germline V gene encodes CDR1 SGHVS and CDR2 FNYEAQ. The CDR3 covers 18 residues. The V gene end was trimmed by 2 bases and the J gene end by 0 bases; junction bases not matched to a gene: 5. In nucleotides, the CDR3 is TGTGCCAGCAGCTTAATTAGCGGGGGGGCCTCGAACACCGGGGAGCTGTTTTTT. Its translation: CASSLISGGASNTGELFF.

This clonotype was seen ten or more times. This chain uses TRBV29-1 with TRBJ2-5, with D possibly TRBD2 on 5 matching bases. V lost 7 bases, J lost 5 bases, and 11 bases lay in between. CDR3 size: 11 residues. Germline V gene lookup returns CDR1 SQVTM and CDR2 ANQGSEA. This chain's CDR3 is CSGGRRETQYF. CDR3 nucleotides: TGCAGCGGAGGGCGTAGGGAGACCCAGTACTTC.

This clonotype occurred many times. The chain joins TRBV2 to TRBJ2-7, with 7 bases aligning to TRBD2. The V and J ends lost 8 bases and 6 bases, in that order; junction bases with no gene match: 4. The CDR3 sequence is 11 residues long. Germline V gives CDR1 SNHLY, CDR2 FYNNEI. CDR3 protein: CASWGGFEQYF. The CDR3 DNA is TGTGCCAGCTGGGGGGGTTTCGAGCAGTACTTC.

The chain recombines TRBV7-3 with TRBJ2-5; TRBD2 might be the D (6 bases). The germline V gene encodes CDR1 SGHTA and CDR2 FQGTGA. There are 15 residues in the CDR3. V was pared by 1 base and J by 5 bases, with 14 bases between. The CDR3 DNA is TGTGCCAGCAGCTTAATCGGGAGTGTCCGGGAGACCCAGTACTTC. It is translated as CASSLIGSVRETQYF.

This clonotype came up many times. The genes are TRBV5-1 and TRBJ2-5; 7 nucleotides align to TRBD1. The germline V gene has CDR1 SGHRS and CDR2 YFSETQ. J lost 5 bases, V lost 5 bases, and 12 bases had no gene match. The CDR3 is 15 amino acids. CDR3 in amino acids: CASSWGTGVEETQYF. CDR3 in DNA: TGCGCCAGCAGTTGGGGAACAGGGGTTGAGGAGACCCAGTACTTC.

The V gene is TRBV27, the J gene TRBJ2-6; TRBD1 matches 7 bases. This CDR3 is built from 17 residues. V was clipped by 6 bases and J by 0 bases; unmatched bases: 8. CDR1 and CDR2 from the germline V gene are MNHEY and SMNVEV (reference sequence). The CDR3 DNA sequence: TGTGCCAGCAGCCGACGGGACAGTATCTCTGGGGCCAACGTCCTGACTTTC. Residues: CASSRRDSISGANVLTF.

This clonotype was found a few times. The chain couples TRBV12-3 or TRBV12-4 to TRBJ2-7; D is perhaps TRBD1 (6 bases). V lost 5 bases to trimming and J lost 9 bases, with 20 bases between them. CDR3 length: 14 amino acids. The CDR3, as DNA: TGTGCCAGCAGTATCCGGGACACGGGCCGAGGGCAGTACTTC. It translates to CASSIRDTGRGQYF.

This clonotype was recorded many times. The CDR3: CSASNPYSNQPQHF. DNA of the CDR3: TGCAGTGCTAGCAATCCGTATAGCAATCAGCCCCAGCATTTT. The chain has TRBV20-1 and TRBJ1-5; D is ambiguous. Trimming stripped 3 bases from V and 0 bases from J, with 9 bases between. Germline values: CDR1 DFQATT, CDR2 SNEGSKA (reference sequence). CDR3 length equals 14 residues.

The V gene is TRBV7-3, the J gene TRBJ2-3, with 13 positions matching TRBD2. The CDR3 contains 18 residues. Per the germline V gene, CDR1 is SGHTA and CDR2 is FQGTGA. V was clipped by 5 bases and J by 0 bases; unmatched bases: 8. The CDR3 DNA follows: TGTGCCAGCAGCCTGCGAGGGACTAGCGGGACTAGCACAGATACGCAGTATTTT. Its protein product is CASSLRGTSGTSTDTQYF.